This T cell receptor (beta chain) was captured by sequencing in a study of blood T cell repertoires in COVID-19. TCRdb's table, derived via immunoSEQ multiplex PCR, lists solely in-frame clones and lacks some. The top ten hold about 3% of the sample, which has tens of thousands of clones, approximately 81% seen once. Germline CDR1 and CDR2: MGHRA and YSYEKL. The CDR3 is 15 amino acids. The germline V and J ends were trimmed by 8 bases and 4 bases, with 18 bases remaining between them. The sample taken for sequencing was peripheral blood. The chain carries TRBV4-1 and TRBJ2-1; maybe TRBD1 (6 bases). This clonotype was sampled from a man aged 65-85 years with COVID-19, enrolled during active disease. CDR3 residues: CASSTWGRRYNEQFF. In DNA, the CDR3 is TGCGCCAGCTCTACCTGGGGGCGCCGTTACAATGAGCAGTTCTTC.